This T cell receptor beta chain was sequenced during a study of technical replicates of blood from a few donors. CDR1 SGHDT and CDR2 YYEEEE come from the germline V gene. The V gene end was trimmed by 5 bases and the J gene end by 1 base; junction bases not matched to a gene: 2. The CDR3 totals 15 residues. Measured with immunoSEQ multiplex PCR; TCRdb has only the in-frame clones, and not every one. The sample records over 65,000 clones, around 97% being singletons. The source of this sequence is a human donor in good health. The rearrangement uses TRBV5-6 and TRBJ2-6, with TRBD2 matching over 8 bases. Sequencing was carried out using T cells isolated from PBMCs. CDR3 residues: CASSRGRSGANVLTF. CDR3 nucleotide sequence: TGTGCCAGCAGTCGCGGGAGGTCTGGGGCCAACGTCCTGACTTTC.